The 13 T cell receptor beta chains below come from one sample, sequenced in a study of blood T cell repertoires in COVID-19. TCRdb keeps only in-frame clones here, not all; method: immunoSEQ multiplex PCR. The sample includes hundreds of thousands of clones, 80% to 90% of them seen just once. Material: PBMCs or T cells enriched from blood (not recorded which). The receptor source for this set is a woman between 40 and 50 years old with acute COVID-19.

The V call is TRBV5-6, the J call TRBJ1-2, with a tentative D call TRBD1 (6 bases). The CDR3 totals 12 residues. CDR1 and CDR2 (germline): SGHDT, YYEEEE. V was shortened by 7 bases and J by 1 base, with 8 bases between the two germline ends. CDR3: CASHRVNYGYTF. The CDR3 nucleotides read TGTGCCAGCCACAGGGTTAACTATGGCTACACCTTC.

The chain uses TRBV29-1 and TRBJ1-3, with no clear D. This CDR3 spans 14 amino acids. In germline, CDR1 is SQVTM, CDR2 ANQGSEA. Trimming pared 2 bases from V and 0 bases from J, leaving 8 bases between. The CDR3 is CSVEWAASGNTIYF. As DNA, the CDR3 is TGCAGCGTTGAATGGGCAGCCTCTGGAAACACCATATATTTT. Full variable domain (missing parts from reference TRBV29-1 and TRBJ1-3): SAVISQKPSRDICQRGTSLTIQCQVDSQVTMMFWYRQQPGQSLTLIATANQGSEATYESGFVIDKFPISRPNLTFSTLTVSNMSPEDSSIYLCSVEWAASGNTIYFGEGSWLTVV.

The chain recombines TRBV7-2 with TRBJ2-3; TRBD1 is a possible D gene (5 bases). Per germline, CDR1 SGHTA and CDR2 FQGNSA. The CDR3 contains 14 residues. Deletions cut 1 base from V and 2 bases from J, with 7 bases between. The CDR3 DNA sequence: TGTGCCAGCAGCTTAGTGGGGCACACAGATACGCAGTATTTT. It specifies CASSLVGHTDTQYF. The full variable domain, with the rest looked up from reference TRBV7-2 and TRBJ2-3, is GAGVSQSPSNKVTEKGKDVELRCDPISGHTALYWYRQSLGQGLEFLIYFQGNSAPDKSGLPSDRFSAERTGGSVSTLTIQRTQQEDSAVYLCASSLVGHTDTQYFGPGTRLTVL.

V is TRBV3-1 (or the pseudogene TRBV3-2) and J is TRBJ1-1, with 8 bases that match TRBD1. The CDR3 length is 17 residues. V shed 4 bases, J shed 6 bases, and the junction held 16 bases outside the gene matches. The germline gives CDR1 LGHDT, CDR2 YNNKEL (reference sequence). DNA for the CDR3: TGTGCCAGCAGCCTCACAACCCCTACAACAGGGGGGGCTGAAGCTTTCTTT. It specifies CASSLTTPTTGGAEAFF.

The rearrangement joins TRBV5-6 to TRBJ1-1; D gene uncertain. The CDR3 runs 14 residues. The V gene lost 6 bases and the J gene lost 0 bases, with 12 bases spanning the gap. Germline values: CDR1 SGHDT, CDR2 YYEEEE. CDR3 sequence: CASTIFYMNTEAFF. The CDR3, as DNA: TGTGCCAGCACCATCTTTTACATGAACACTGAAGCTTTCTTT.

The chain links TRBV7-9 to TRBJ2-2; D uncertain. Germline CDR1 reads SEHNR; CDR2 reads FQNEAQ (reference sequence). This CDR3 has 13 amino acids. V was pared by 3 bases and J by 5 bases, with 7 bases between. The CDR3 bases are TGTGCCAGCAGCTTCCTATATACCGGGGAGCTGTTTTTT. It translates to CASSFLYTGELFF.

The V and J genes are TRBV3-1 (or the pseudogene TRBV3-2) and TRBJ2-7; the D is unclear. CDR1 is LGHDT and CDR2 is YNNKEL in the germline V gene (reference sequence). This CDR3 contains 13 residues. Trimming cost V 0 bases and J 9 bases, with 12 bases left between them. The CDR3 sequence: CASSQEGLLGQYF. The CDR3 DNA is TGTGCCAGCAGCCAAGAGGGCCTTCTGGGGCAGTACTTC.

This clone was found a few times. This chain joins TRBV2 and TRBJ2-1; TRBD1 matches at 9 bases. The germline gives CDR1 SNHLY, CDR2 FYNNEI. This CDR3 has 15 residues. The J segment lost 8 bases and the V segment lost 6 bases, leaving 11 bases of the junction unmatched. CDR3 region: CASRNRDRVEDEQFF. CDR3 DNA: TGTGCCAGCAGGAACCGGGACAGGGTGGAAGATGAGCAGTTCTTC.

The chain is built from TRBV16 and TRBJ1-5, with D unclear. In germline, CDR1 is KGHSY, CDR2 FQNENV. V was clipped by 0 bases and J by 5 bases, with 14 bases between them. The CDR3 extends over 16 amino acids. CDR3 in amino acids: CASSQSNLEGYQPQHF. As DNA, the CDR3 is TGTGCCAGCAGCCAATCAAATTTAGAGGGTTATCAGCCCCAGCATTTT.

This clone was seen just once. The chain couples TRBV15 to TRBJ2-2, with 12 bases that match TRBD1. This CDR3 comprises 18 residues. Losses at the gene ends were 0 bases for V and 5 bases for J; bases not matched to a gene: 7. Germline CDR1 reads LNHNV; CDR2 reads YYDKDF (reference sequence). The chain's CDR3 is CATSRDTGQGARTGELFF. The CDR3 bases are TGTGCCACCAGCAGAGATACGGGACAGGGGGCTCGGACCGGGGAGCTGTTTTTT. The variable domain in full, completed from reference TRBV15 and TRBJ2-2, reads DAMVIQNPRYQVTQFGKPVTLSCSQTLNHNVMYWYQQKSSQAPKLLFHYYDKDFNNEADTPDNFQSRRPNTSFCFLDIRSPGLGDTAMYLCATSRDTGQGARTGELFFGEGSRLTVL.

The genes are TRBV10-1 and TRBJ1-5; 12 bases are shared with TRBD1. The J segment lost 9 bases and the V segment lost 4 bases, leaving 22 bases of the junction unmatched. CDR3 length equals 20 residues. The germline V gene encodes CDR1 WNHNN and CDR2 SYGVQD (reference sequence). The CDR3, as DNA: TGCGCCAGCAGTGTAACCGGGACAGGGGGCGCGCCCGAGGATTTACGGCCCCAGCATTTT. Translating gives CASSVTGTGGAPEDLRPQHF.

This clone came up once. The same CDR3 can be traced to other DNA sequences in this sample. The chain joins TRBV12-2 to TRBJ2-2; no check of the table's D call, TRBD1, against the DNA was made. TRBV12-2 is recorded as a pseudogene. The CDR3 totals 20 residues. This chain's CDR3 is CASRLASRGTGRRGTGELFF. CDR3 in DNA: TGTGCAAGTCGCTTAGCGAGTCGTGGGACAGGTAGGCGAGGCACCGGGGAGTTGTTTTTT.

The chain is built from TRBV4-1 and TRBJ1-1; 11 bases agree with TRBD1. CDR3 length equals 17 residues. Germline lookup yields CDR1 MGHRA and CDR2 YSYEKL. J was trimmed by 4 bases and V by 0 bases; bases with no gene match: 7. The CDR3 sequence is CASSQDRPDRGLTEAFF. The DNA of the CDR3 is TGCGCCAGCAGCCAAGACAGGCCGGACAGGGGGCTCACTGAAGCTTTCTTT.